This T cell receptor (beta chain) was captured in a study of memory CD4+ T cells and cytomegalovirus serostatus. Study results and caveats: Each of approximately 69 CMV-associated TCRbeta sequences occurred in one to five individuals.

The sort gate was single viable CD3+CD4+CD8-CD45RO+ cells for memory CD4+ T cells. CD4+ T cells were isolated by positive magnetic selection. Using immunoSEQ multiplex PCR, the repertoire was profiled, and TCRdb retains in-frame clones only, with some absent. The repertoire consists of over 75,000 clones, with about four fifths occurring once and the leading ten covering around 3.6%. Concerning this clone itself: Its antigen is not known.

This CDR3 region has 15 residues. The J segment lost 2 bases and the V segment lost 5 bases, leaving 5 bases of the junction unmatched. CDR1 and CDR2 from the germline V gene are SGHTA and FQGNSA. The receptor's source is an adult in good health and CMV-seropositive. Sequencing was performed on memory CD4+ T cells from blood. This chain uses TRBV7-2 with TRBJ2-3; 9 bases line up with TRBD1. CDR3 protein: CASSDGQGTTDTQYF. As DNA, the CDR3 is TGTGCCAGCAGCGACGGACAGGGGACCACAGATACGCAGTATTTT.